These T cell receptor beta chains were read from a single sample in a study of CD8 T cells in ankylosing spondylitis. MiXCR, applied by TCRdb to the 5' RACE reads, yields one record per CDR3 protein. This table has a few hundred thousand distinct CDR3 sequences, roughly 8% appearing once. Sequenced: blood, either unsorted or a sorted T cell fraction (not recorded which). The source of these receptors is a male donor with ankylosing spondylitis. Each CDR3 is given with its conserved first and last residue. Clone size is stated in some rows and not others, as once, few, many or a class when expanded.

TRBV20-1	.	TRBJ2-1	CSVNPGGRGNEQFF
TRBV7-9	many	TRBJ2-7	CASSSVAGPYEQYF
TRBV4-3	.	TRBJ1-2	CASSPQLHLDYGYTF
TRBV20-1	many	TRBJ2-1	CSASGTSSYNEQFF
TRBV20-1	many	TRBJ2-3	CSARQRASTDTQYF
TRBV5-1	few	TRBJ2-3	CASSFGTNTDTQYF
TRBV29-1	few	TRBJ2-5	CSVRPQGVETQYF
TRBV5-1	.	TRBJ2-7	CASSLVSGLDEQYF
TRBV5-1	many	TRBJ1-4	CASSRGASNEKLFF
TRBV12-5	.	TRBJ2-1	CASGSAYNEQFF
TRBV5-1	.	TRBJ2-7	CASSEWDLNYEQYF
TRBV6-1	few	TRBJ2-1	CASSGLGPHNEQFF
TRBV11-1	many	TRBJ2-2	CASSPLPPGQGGAGELFF
TRBV24-1	many	TRBJ2-1	CATIPGQTDNEQFF
TRBV6-1	many	TRBJ1-3	CASSRRGLSGNTIYF
TRBV2	few	TRBJ1-5	CASSEQGGDQPQHF
TRBV9	few	TRBJ2-7	CASSPGVAGYEQYF
TRBV7-9	.	TRBJ2-2	CASSLDSGAGKLFF
TRBV6-2/TRBV6-3	.	TRBJ2-7	CASLRDRWDEQYF
TRBV3-1	few	TRBJ1-2	CASSQDGGRGYTF
TRBV20-1	few	TRBJ2-2	CSAAHGLNTGELFF
TRBV6-2/TRBV6-3	few	TRBJ2-3	CASSYGPAGRKLDTQYF
TRBV6-1	few	TRBJ1-2	CASSAQRLYGYTF
TRBV18	.	TRBJ2-2	CASSPSTSTGELFF